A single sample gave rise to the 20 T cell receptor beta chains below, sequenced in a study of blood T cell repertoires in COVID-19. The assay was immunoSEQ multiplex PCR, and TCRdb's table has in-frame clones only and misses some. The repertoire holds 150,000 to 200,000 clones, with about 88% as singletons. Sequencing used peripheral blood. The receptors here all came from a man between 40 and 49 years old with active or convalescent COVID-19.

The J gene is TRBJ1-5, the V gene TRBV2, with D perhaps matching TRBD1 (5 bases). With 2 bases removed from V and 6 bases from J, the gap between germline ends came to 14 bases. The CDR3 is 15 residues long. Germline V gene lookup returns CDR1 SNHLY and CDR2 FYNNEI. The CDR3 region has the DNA TGTGCCAGCAGTGAACAAGCAGGGATTGCTCAGCCCCAGCATTTT. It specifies CASSEQAGIAQPQHF.

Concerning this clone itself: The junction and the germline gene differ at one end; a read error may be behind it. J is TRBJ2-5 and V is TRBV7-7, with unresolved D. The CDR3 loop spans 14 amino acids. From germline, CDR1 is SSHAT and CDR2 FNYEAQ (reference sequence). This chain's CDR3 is CASSLSQIQETQYF. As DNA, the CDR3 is TGTGCTAGCAGCTTATCACAGATCCAAGAGACCCAGTACTTC.

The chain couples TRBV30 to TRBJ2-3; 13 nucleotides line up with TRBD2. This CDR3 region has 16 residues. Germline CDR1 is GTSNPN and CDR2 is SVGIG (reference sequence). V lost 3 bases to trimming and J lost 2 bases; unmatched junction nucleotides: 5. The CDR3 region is CAWRPGLAGFTDTQYF. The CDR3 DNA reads TGTGCCTGGAGGCCGGGACTAGCGGGGTTCACAGATACGCAGTATTTT.

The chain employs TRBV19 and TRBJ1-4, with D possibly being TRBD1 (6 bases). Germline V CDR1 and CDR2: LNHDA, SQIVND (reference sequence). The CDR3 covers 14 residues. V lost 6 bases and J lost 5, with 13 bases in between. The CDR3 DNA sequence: TGTGCCAGTAGATACCCGGGACAAAATGAAAAACTGTTTTTT. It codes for CASRYPGQNEKLFF.

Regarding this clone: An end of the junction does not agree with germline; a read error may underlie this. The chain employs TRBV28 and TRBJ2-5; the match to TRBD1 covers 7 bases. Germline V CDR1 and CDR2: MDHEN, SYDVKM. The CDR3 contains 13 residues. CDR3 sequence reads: CASSEQGPRGMHF. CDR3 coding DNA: TGTGCCAGCAGTGAACAGGGGCCCCGGGGTATGCACTTC.

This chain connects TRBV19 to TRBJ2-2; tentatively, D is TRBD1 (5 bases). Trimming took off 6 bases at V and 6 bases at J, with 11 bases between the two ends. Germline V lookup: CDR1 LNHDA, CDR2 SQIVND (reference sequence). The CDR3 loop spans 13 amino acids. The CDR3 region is CASSPPGPGELFF. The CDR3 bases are TGTGCCAGTAGCCCCCCAGGGCCCGGGGAGCTGTTTTTT.

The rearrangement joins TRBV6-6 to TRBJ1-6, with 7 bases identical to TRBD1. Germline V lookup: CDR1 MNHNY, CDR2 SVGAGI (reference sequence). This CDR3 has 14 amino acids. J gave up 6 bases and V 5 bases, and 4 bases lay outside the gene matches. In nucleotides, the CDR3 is TGTGCCAGCAGTCGCCGGGACAGTAATTCACCCCTCCACTTT. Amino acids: CASSRRDSNSPLHF.

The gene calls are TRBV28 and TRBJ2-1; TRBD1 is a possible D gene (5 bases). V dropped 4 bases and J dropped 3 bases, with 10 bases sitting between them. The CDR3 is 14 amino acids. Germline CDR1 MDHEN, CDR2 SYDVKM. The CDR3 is CASSSPGLYNEQFF. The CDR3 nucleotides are TGTGCCAGCAGTTCGCCAGGGCTCTACAATGAGCAGTTCTTC.

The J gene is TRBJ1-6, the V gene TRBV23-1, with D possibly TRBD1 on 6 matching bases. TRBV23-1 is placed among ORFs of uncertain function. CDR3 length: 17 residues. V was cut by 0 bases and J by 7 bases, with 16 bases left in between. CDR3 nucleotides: TGCGCCAGCAGTCAATCGATAGCTAGGGGGTTGAATTCACCCCTCCACTTT. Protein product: CASSQSIARGLNSPLHF.

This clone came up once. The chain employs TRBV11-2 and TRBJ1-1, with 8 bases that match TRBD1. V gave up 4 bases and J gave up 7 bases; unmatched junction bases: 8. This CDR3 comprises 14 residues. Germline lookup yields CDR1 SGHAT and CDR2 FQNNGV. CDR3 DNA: TGTGCCAGCAGCTACCGGACAGGGTTCGGTGAAGCTTTCTTT. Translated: CASSYRTGFGEAFF. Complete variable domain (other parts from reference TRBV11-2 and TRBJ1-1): EAGVAQSPRYKIIEKRQSVAFWCNPISGHATLYWYQQILGQGPKLLIQFQNNGVVDDSQLPKDRFSAERLKGVDSTLKIQPAKLEDSAVYLCASSYRTGFGEAFFGQGTRLTVV.

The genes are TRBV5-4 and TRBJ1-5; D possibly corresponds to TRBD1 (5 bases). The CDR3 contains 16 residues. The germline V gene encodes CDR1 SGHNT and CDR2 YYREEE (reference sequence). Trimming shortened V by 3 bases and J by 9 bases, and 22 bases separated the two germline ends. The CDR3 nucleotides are TGTGCCAGCAGCTCGTCCGGTGGGGGGTCGGCGGGGCCCCAGCATTTT. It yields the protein CASSSSGGGSAGPQHF.

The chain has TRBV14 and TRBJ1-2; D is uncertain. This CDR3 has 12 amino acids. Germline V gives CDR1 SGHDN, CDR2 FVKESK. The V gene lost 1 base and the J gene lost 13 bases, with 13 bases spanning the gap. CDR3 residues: CASSQGRESGTF. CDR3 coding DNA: TGTGCCAGCAGCCAAGGTCGAGAGTCAGGCACCTTC.

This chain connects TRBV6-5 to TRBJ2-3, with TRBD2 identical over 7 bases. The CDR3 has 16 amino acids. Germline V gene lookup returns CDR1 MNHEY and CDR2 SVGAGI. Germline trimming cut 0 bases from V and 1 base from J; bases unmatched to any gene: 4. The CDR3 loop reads CASSYSVRGGTDTQYF. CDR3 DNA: TGTGCCAGCAGTTACTCCGTCCGGGGGGGCACAGATACGCAGTATTTT.

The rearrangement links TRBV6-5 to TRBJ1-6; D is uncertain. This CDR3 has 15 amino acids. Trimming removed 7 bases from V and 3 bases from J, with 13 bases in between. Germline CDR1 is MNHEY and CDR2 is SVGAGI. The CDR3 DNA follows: TGTGCCAGCATTTCTGGCAGCGGCTATAATTCACCCCTCCACTTT. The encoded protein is CASISGSGYNSPLHF.

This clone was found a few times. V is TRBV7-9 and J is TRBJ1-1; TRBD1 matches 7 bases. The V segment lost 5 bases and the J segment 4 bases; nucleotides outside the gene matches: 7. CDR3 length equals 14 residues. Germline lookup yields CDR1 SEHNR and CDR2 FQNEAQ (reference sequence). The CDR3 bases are TGTGCCAGCAGCCTATCTGGGACAGTCACTGAAGCTTTCTTT. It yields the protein CASSLSGTVTEAFF. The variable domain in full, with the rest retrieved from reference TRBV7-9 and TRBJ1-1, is DTGVSQNPRHKITKRGQNVTFRCDPISEHNRLYWYRQTLGQGPEFLTYFQNEAQLEKSRLLSDRFSAERPKGSFSTLEIQRTEQGDSAMYLCASSLSGTVTEAFFGQGTRLTVV.

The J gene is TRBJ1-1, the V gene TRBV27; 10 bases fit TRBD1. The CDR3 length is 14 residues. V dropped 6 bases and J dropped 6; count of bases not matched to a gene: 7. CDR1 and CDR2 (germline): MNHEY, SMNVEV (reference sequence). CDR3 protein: CASSHDRGLAEAFF. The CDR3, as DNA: TGTGCCAGCAGCCATGACAGGGGGCTGGCTGAAGCTTTCTTT.

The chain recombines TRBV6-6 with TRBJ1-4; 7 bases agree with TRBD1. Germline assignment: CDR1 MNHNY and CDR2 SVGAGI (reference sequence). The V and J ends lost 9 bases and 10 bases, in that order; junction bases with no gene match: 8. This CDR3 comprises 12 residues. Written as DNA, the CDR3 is TGTGCCAGTCACCGACAGGGACGAAAACTGTTTTTT. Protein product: CASHRQGRKLFF.

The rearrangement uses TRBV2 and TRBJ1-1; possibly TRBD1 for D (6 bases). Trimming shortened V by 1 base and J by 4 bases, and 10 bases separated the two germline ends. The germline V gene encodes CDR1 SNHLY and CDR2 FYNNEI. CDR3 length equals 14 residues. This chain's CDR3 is CASSEGGLRTEAFF. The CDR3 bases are TGTGCCAGCAGTGAAGGGGGGCTGCGCACTGAAGCTTTCTTT.

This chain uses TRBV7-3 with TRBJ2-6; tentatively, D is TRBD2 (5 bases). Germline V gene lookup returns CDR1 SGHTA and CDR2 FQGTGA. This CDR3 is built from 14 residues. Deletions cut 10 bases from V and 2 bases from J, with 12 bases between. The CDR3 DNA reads TGTGCCACAACTATGCGGGCTGGGGCCAACGTCCTGACTTTC. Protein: CATTMRAGANVLTF.

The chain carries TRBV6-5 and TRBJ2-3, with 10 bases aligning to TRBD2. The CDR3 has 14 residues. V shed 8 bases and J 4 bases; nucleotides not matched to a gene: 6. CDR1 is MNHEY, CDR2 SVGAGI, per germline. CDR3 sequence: CASGSGRRSDTQYF. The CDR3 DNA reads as TGTGCCAGCGGTAGCGGGAGGAGATCAGATACGCAGTATTTT.